Given below is one T cell receptor (beta chain) in context. The antigen remains unidentified. This sample was included in a study of T cell responses to AZD1222 COVID-19 vaccine. Study as a whole: Timing groups of about 4 and about 12 weeks for second doses were pooled. Study-level findings and limits: Close to half of spike-specific TCRs reportedly recognize unmutated variant regions. The CD4 TCRs associated with vaccination extended across spike and predominated at 160-218 and 743-854.

The CDR3 covers 15 residues. The V end was cut by 1 base, the J end by 0 bases, with 10 bases between. Germline CDR1 and CDR2: SEHNR and FQNEAQ (reference sequence). This table comes from immunoSEQ multiplex PCR, and its TCRdb copy is limited to in-frame clones, with some not included. The data show some 140,000 clones, roughly 90% seen once. The V call is TRBV7-9, the J call TRBJ2-7, with D uncertain. Sequenced here: peripheral blood, sampled on day 0 of AZD1222 vaccination. The sequence was obtained from an adult in good health. CDR3 residues: CASSLEVSSSYEQYF. Written as DNA, the CDR3 is TGTGCCAGCAGCTTAGAGGTCAGCTCCTCCTACGAGCAGTACTTC.